The next 17 T cell receptor beta chains were all read from a single sample in a study of blood T cell repertoires in COVID-19. Profiling relied on immunoSEQ multiplex PCR, and the TCRdb table lists in-frame clones only, not all of them. The sample yields tens of thousands of clones, around 79% seen once. What was sequenced was peripheral blood. Receptors originate from a human donor in a cohort sampled during active COVID-19.

The rearrangement uses TRBV7-9 and TRBJ2-3; tentative D call: TRBD2 (5 bases). Germline loops: CDR1 SEHNR, CDR2 FQNEAQ (reference sequence). This CDR3 spans 15 amino acids. Trimming left V 5 bases short and J 1 base short, with 13 bases between. CDR3 amino acids: CASSPALRGTDTQYF. The CDR3 DNA reads as TGTGCCAGCAGCCCCGCCCTGAGGGGCACAGATACGCAGTATTTT.

J is TRBJ2-7 and V is TRBV2; 10 bases map to TRBD2. There are 15 residues in the CDR3. V was pared by 7 bases and J by 4 bases, with 10 bases of the junction left unmatched. Germline CDR1 SNHLY, CDR2 FYNNEI. Here the CDR3 reads CASKREGAGAYEQYF. The CDR3 DNA follows: TGTGCCAGCAAGCGGGAGGGAGCGGGCGCTTACGAGCAGTACTTC. Full variable domain (missing parts from reference TRBV2 and TRBJ2-7): EPEVTQTPSHQVTQMGQEVILRCVPISNHLYFYWYRQILGQKVEFLVSFYNNEISEKSEIFDDQFSVERPDGSNFTLKIRSTKLEDSAMYFCASKREGAGAYEQYFGPGTRLTVT.

This clone was observed a few times. In nucleotides, the CDR3 is TGTGCCAGCTCACCACCGTGGCAGGGAGGCGAGCAGTACTTC. The encoded protein is CASSPPWQGGEQYF. The rearrangement joins TRBV18 to TRBJ2-7; a weak D match, TRBD2 (6 bases). The CDR3 is 14 amino acids. The V gene lost 0 bases and the J gene lost 6 bases, with 12 bases spanning the gap. Germline CDR1 KGHSH, CDR2 LQKENI.

In its sample, this clone was seen once. The chain links TRBV28 to TRBJ2-2; 7 bases fit TRBD1. Germline assignment: CDR1 MDHEN and CDR2 SYDVKM. The CDR3 runs to 16 residues. With V trimmed by 7 bases and J by 1 base, 9 bases remained unmatched. CDR3 in amino acids: CASTKDRVGNTGELFF. For the CDR3, the DNA is TGTGCCAGCACCAAAGACAGGGTAGGGAACACCGGGGAGCTGTTTTTT. Full variable domain (rest looked up from reference TRBV28 and TRBJ2-2): DVKVTQSSRYLVKRTGEKVFLECVQDMDHENMFWYRQDPGLGLRLIYFSYDVKMKEKGDIPEGYSVSREKKERFSLILESASTNQTSMYLCASTKDRVGNTGELFFGEGSRLTVL.

As for this clone: Other DNA sequences from this sample encode an identical CDR3 as well. The J gene is TRBJ1-2, the V gene TRBV4-1, with 8 bases lining up with TRBD1. The germline V gene has CDR1 MGHRA and CDR2 YSYEKL. The CDR3 contains 14 residues. The V segment lost 1 base and the J segment 7 bases; nucleotides outside the gene matches: 5. The CDR3, as DNA: TGCGCCAGCAGCCAAGGGCAGGGGGCCCGTGGCTACACCTTC. It encodes CASSQGQGARGYTF.

The V gene is TRBV3-1 (or the pseudogene TRBV3-2), the J gene TRBJ1-6; D possibly corresponds to TRBD1 (6 bases). Germline V gene lookup returns CDR1 LGHDT and CDR2 YNNKEL (reference sequence). V shed 6 bases and J shed 5 bases, with 17 bases lying between them. This CDR3 has 16 residues. The CDR3 nucleotides are TGTGCCAGCAGGAAGGGTAGGACAGCTAATAATTCACCCCTCCACTTT. It codes for CASRKGRTANNSPLHF.

This rearrangement joins TRBV7-9 to TRBJ2-6, with 8 bases aligning to TRBD2. The V gene end was trimmed by 6 bases and the J gene end by 0 bases; junction bases not matched to a gene: 4. This CDR3 has 16 residues. Per germline, CDR1 SEHNR and CDR2 FQNEAQ (reference sequence). The CDR3 DNA reads as TGTGCCAGCAGAGCGGCGGGGGGCTCTGGGGCCAACGTCCTGACTTTC. Its translation is CASRAAGGSGANVLTF.

The J gene is TRBJ2-5, the V gene TRBV7-2; D is unresolved. The CDR3 contains 14 residues. Trimming left V 1 base short and J 1 base short, with 7 bases between. Germline lookup yields CDR1 SGHTA and CDR2 FQGNSA. The CDR3 region is CASSLDGSQETQYF. For the CDR3, the DNA is TGTGCCAGCAGCTTAGACGGGTCCCAAGAGACCCAGTACTTC. Full variable domain (remainder filled in from reference TRBV7-2 and TRBJ2-5): GAGVSQSPSNKVTEKGKDVELRCDPISGHTALYWYRQSLGQGLEFLIYFQGNSAPDKSGLPSDRFSAERTGGSVSTLTIQRTQQEDSAVYLCASSLDGSQETQYFGPGTRLLVL.

This chain uses TRBV29-1 with TRBJ1-4, with 9 bases that match TRBD1. The ends lost 5 bases at V and 7 bases at J; junction bases unmatched: 8. Germline V gene data show CDR1 as SQVTM and CDR2 as ANQGSEA. The CDR3 sequence is 14 residues long. The CDR3 DNA is TGCAGCGTTTCTCGGACAGGGGTGGGTGAAAAACTGTTTTTT. It is translated as CSVSRTGVGEKLFF.

The V gene is TRBV5-4, the J gene TRBJ2-5; D may be TRBD2 (6 bases). Germline V lookup: CDR1 SGHNT, CDR2 YYREEE (reference sequence). The CDR3 has 14 residues. Trimming shortened V by 4 bases and J by 1 base, and 11 bases separated the two germline ends. In DNA form, the CDR3 reads TGTGCCAGCAGCCCCACCGGGAGCCAAGAGACCCAGTACTTC. This codes for CASSPTGSQETQYF.

CDR3 loop: CASSLERYNEQFF. The CDR3 nucleotides read TGTGCCAGCAGCTTGGAGCGTTACAATGAGCAGTTCTTC. This chain joins TRBV5-6 and TRBJ2-1; the D is unclear. This CDR3 has 13 amino acids. Germline V gene lookup returns CDR1 SGHDT and CDR2 YYEEEE. The V end lost 0 bases, the J end lost 4 bases, and 5 bases lay between the germline ends.

J is TRBJ2-1 and V is TRBV7-9; a weak D match, TRBD1 (6 bases). The CDR3 has 14 residues. Germline V gives CDR1 SEHNR, CDR2 FQNEAQ (reference sequence). V was shortened by 1 base and J by 8 bases, with 12 bases between the two germline ends. CDR3 protein: CASSLEGVWDEQFF. The CDR3 nucleotides read TGTGCCAGCAGCTTAGAGGGGGTATGGGATGAGCAGTTCTTC.

The chain recombines TRBV2 with TRBJ2-7; 9 bases map to TRBD1. With 7 bases clipped from V and 2 bases from J, the junction kept 3 bases outside the gene matches. CDR3 length equals 13 residues. Looked up from germline, CDR1 is SNHLY and CDR2 is FYNNEI. The CDR3 sequence is CASKGTGPYEQYF. In DNA form, the CDR3 reads TGTGCCAGCAAGGGGACAGGGCCCTACGAGCAGTACTTC.

The chain joins TRBV5-4 to TRBJ2-5; D unclear. V was pared by 4 bases and J by 4 bases, with 14 bases between. The length of the CDR3 is 14 residues. The germline gives CDR1 SGHNT, CDR2 YYREEE (reference sequence). CDR3 bases: TGTGCCAGCAGCCTGCAAGGAGCCACAGAGACCCAGTACTTC. This translates into CASSLQGATETQYF.

The J gene is TRBJ2-7, the V gene TRBV10-2, with 7 bases matching TRBD2. In germline, CDR1 is WSHSY, CDR2 SAAADI. The CDR3 spans 15 residues. Trimming took 3 bases from V and 2 from J; bases not matched to a gene: 7. DNA for the CDR3: TGCGCCAGCAGTGATACGGCTAGCGGAACCTACGAGCAGTACGTC. Translation gives CASSDTASGTYEQYV.

The chain recombines TRBV7-9 with TRBJ1-2; 8 nucleotides align to TRBD1. CDR1 and CDR2 from the germline V gene are SEHNR and FQNEAQ (reference sequence). The CDR3 runs 15 residues. V trimming: 4 bases; J trimming: 8 bases; junction bases outside the gene matches: 12. The CDR3 nucleotides are TGTGCCAGCAGCTCGATAGGGGGACAGGCGACGGGCTACACCTTC. Amino acid sequence: CASSSIGGQATGYTF.

This sequence joins TRBV6-2 or TRBV6-3 and TRBJ2-7; D perhaps matches TRBD1 (5 bases). Trimming cost V 4 bases and J 1 base, with 11 bases left between them. CDR1 and CDR2 (germline): MNHEY, SVGEGT. The CDR3 contains 14 residues. The CDR3 nucleotides read TGTGCCAGCAGTTTCGCGACAGCGTCCTACGAGCAGTACTTC. Amino acid sequence: CASSFATASYEQYF.